These 22 T cell receptor beta chains came from one sample sequenced in a study of Graves' ophthalmopathy and Graves' hyperthyroidism. CDR3 regions of TCR beta were amplified from RNA transcripts. The authors performed first-round RT-PCR with HTBI primers and then a second-round multiplex PCR. TCRdb re-derived calls from the multiplex PCR reads in MiXCR, one entry per CDR3 protein. The table includes about 200,000 distinct CDR3 sequences, under 30% detected once. The sequenced sample was peripheral blood. The receptors shown here come from a man aged 50 to 60 with Graves' ophthalmopathy.

Many counts were recorded for this clonotype. The V call is TRBV6-5, the J call TRBJ2-5; 10 bases map to TRBD2. The J segment lost 1 base and the V segment lost 3 bases, leaving 2 bases of the junction unmatched. The length of the CDR3 is 15 residues. In germline, CDR1 is MNHEY, CDR2 SVGAGI. The CDR3 DNA follows: TGTGCCAGCAGTTATCGGACTAGCGGCCAAGAGACCCAGTACTTC. Translating it yields CASSYRTSGQETQYF.

This clonotype was counted at least ten times. This sequence joins TRBV12-3 or TRBV12-4 and TRBJ2-7, with 8 bases identical to TRBD1. Trimming at V came to 1 base and at J to 0 bases, leaving 8 bases not matched to a gene. This CDR3 contains 17 residues. CDR3 protein: CASSLEFPGTGSYEQYF. CDR3 nucleotide sequence: TGTGCCAGCAGTTTAGAATTTCCCGGGACAGGCTCCTACGAGCAGTACTTC.

This clonotype was found many times. This chain joins TRBV4-1 and TRBJ2-7; 7 positions agree with TRBD1. This CDR3 contains 15 residues. The germline CDR1 and CDR2 sequences are MGHRA and YSYEKL. After removal of 2 bases from V and 3 bases from J, the junction contained 7 bases not matched to a gene. CDR3 protein: CASSQTGDGGYEQYF. DNA for the CDR3: TGCGCCAGCAGCCAAACAGGGGATGGGGGCTACGAGCAGTACTTC.

The CDR3 sequence is CASSTRTGQETQYF. In DNA form, the CDR3 reads TGTGCCAGCAGCACGAGGACAGGGCAAGAGACCCAGTACTTC. V usage is TRBV13 and J usage is TRBJ2-5, with 8 bases fitting TRBD1. Losses at the gene ends were 5 bases for V and 2 bases for J; bases not matched to a gene: 4. Germline V gene data show CDR1 as PRHDT and CDR2 as FYEKMQ (reference sequence). The CDR3 extends over 14 amino acids.

This clonotype was counted at least ten times. The chain combines TRBV12-3 or TRBV12-4 with TRBJ2-7, with a weak D call TRBD2 (6 bases). Between the trimmed V and J ends, which lost 7 bases and 4 bases, there was a span of 17 bases. The CDR3 is 14 amino acids. This CDR3 is CASTRAEGSYEQYF. In nucleotides, the CDR3 is TGTGCCAGCACCAGAGCGGAGGGATCTTACGAGCAGTACTTC.

This clonotype was found many times. A read error may explain this, as a much larger clone is one base away. The V call is TRBV25-1, the J call TRBJ2-7; 7 bases fit TRBD1. Germline values: CDR1 MGHDK, CDR2 SYGVNS. This CDR3 is built from 13 residues. The CDR3 spells CASQDRLTYEQHF. The CDR3 DNA follows: TGTGCCAGCCAGGACAGGCTTACCTACGAGCAGCACTTC.

The table lists this clonotype with many counts. The chain uses TRBV11-2 and TRBJ2-7, with TRBD2 identical over 10 bases. V lost 5 bases and J lost 3; bases outside the gene matches: 10. This CDR3 spans 16 amino acids. Looked up from germline, CDR1 is SGHAT and CDR2 is FQNNGV. The CDR3 sequence: CASSPSMLAGDYEQYF. DNA for the CDR3: TGTGCCAGCAGCCCCTCGATGCTAGCGGGAGACTACGAGCAGTACTTC.

This clonotype has at least ten counts. This chain joins TRBV12-5 and TRBJ2-7; 7 nucleotides align to TRBD1. V gave up 4 bases and J gave up 3 bases; unmatched junction bases: 3. The CDR3 runs 13 residues. Germline V lookup: CDR1 LGHNT, CDR2 FRNRAP. The CDR3 nucleotides read TGTGCTAGTGGTTCGACAGGGATCTACGAGCAGTACTTC. Its protein is CASGSTGIYEQYF.

This clonotype was counted ten times or more. V gene TRBV7-2 combines with J gene TRBJ1-3, with D tentatively TRBD1 (5 bases). Trimming shortened V by 5 bases and J by 2 bases, and 19 bases separated the two germline ends. The germline CDR1 and CDR2 sequences are SGHTA and FQGNSA. This CDR3 has 17 residues. For the CDR3, the DNA is TGTGCCAGCAGCCCAAGAACCGGGACTCCCGCTGGAAACACCATATATTTT. Protein sequence: CASSPRTGTPAGNTIYF.

This clonotype has a count of ten or more. CDR3 in DNA: TGTGCCAGCAGTAAACAGGGGGGGAACGAGCAGTACTTC. Amino acid sequence: CASSKQGGNEQYF. The chain couples TRBV27 to TRBJ2-7; tentatively, D is TRBD1 (8 bases). The V end lost 5 bases, the J end lost 5 bases, and 13 bases lay between the germline ends. The CDR3 sequence is 13 residues long. Germline CDR1 reads MNHEY; CDR2 reads SMNVEV (reference sequence).

This clonotype has ten or more counts. The chain carries TRBV14 and TRBJ1-5; no firm D call. The germline V and J ends were trimmed by 3 bases and 5 bases, with 5 bases remaining between them. Germline values: CDR1 SGHDN, CDR2 FVKESK. The CDR3 covers 12 residues. CDR3 in amino acids: CASSHGDQPQHF. The DNA for the CDR3 is TGTGCCAGCAGCCATGGAGATCAGCCCCAGCATTTT.

This clonotype occurred many times. The rearrangement links TRBV5-1 to TRBJ2-2; 11 nucleotides agree with TRBD2. The ends lost 2 bases at V and 2 bases at J; junction bases unmatched: 2. Per germline, CDR1 SGHRS and CDR2 YFSETQ. This CDR3 is 16 amino acids long. The CDR3 is CASSFGTSGNTGELFF. CDR3 coding DNA: TGCGCCAGCAGCTTTGGGACTAGCGGAAACACCGGGGAGCTGTTTTTT.

This clonotype was picked up many times. The rearrangement uses TRBV11-2 and TRBJ2-7, with 8 bases lining up with TRBD2. Trimming took 2 bases from V and 4 from J; bases not matched to a gene: 10. Germline CDR1 SGHAT, CDR2 FQNNGV. The CDR3 runs to 16 residues. CDR3 sequence (DNA): TGTGCCAGCAGCTTATCCGCGACGGGAGGGTTTTACGAGCAGTACTTC. Residues: CASSLSATGGFYEQYF.

V and J are TRBV6-2 or TRBV6-3 and TRBJ2-2, with D maybe TRBD2 (5 bases). Germline CDR1 MNHEY, CDR2 SVGEGT. The length of the CDR3 is 15 residues. The V end was cut by 1 base, the J end by 4 bases, with 10 bases between. The CDR3 region has the DNA TGTGCCAGCAGTTACTTTATAGAGGGCACCGGGGAGCTGTTTTTT. Amino acid sequence: CASSYFIEGTGELFF.

This clonotype appeared many times. The V call is TRBV3-1, the J call TRBJ1-5; no clear D gene. This CDR3 has 18 amino acids. Germline-derived CDR1 and CDR2 are LGHDT and YNNKEL (reference sequence). Trimming removed 4 bases from V and 9 bases from J, with 28 bases in between. CDR3 amino acids: CASSRPRSDVKASAPQHF. CDR3 coding DNA: TGTGCCAGCAGCCGTCCTAGGTCCGACGTGAAGGCTTCGGCGCCCCAGCATTTT.

In this sample, this clonotype turned up many times. The rearrangement uses TRBV9 and TRBJ2-7, with D unclear. Deletions cut 2 bases from V and 3 bases from J, with 9 bases between. The CDR3 is 13 amino acids. Germline-derived CDR1 and CDR2 are SGDLS and YYNGEE. This CDR3 reads CASSVNPHYEQYF. The CDR3 bases are TGTGCCAGCAGCGTTAATCCCCACTACGAGCAGTACTTC.

This clonotype was counted a single time. V usage is TRBV6-1 and J usage is TRBJ1-2; 10 bases line up with TRBD1. CDR3 size: 17 residues. Germline V CDR1 and CDR2: MNHNS, SASEGT. The V gene end was trimmed by 1 base and the J gene end by 2 bases; junction bases not matched to a gene: 7. This CDR3 reads CASSEEGQGSTNYGYTF. For the CDR3, the DNA is TGTGCCAGCAGTGAAGAGGGACAGGGGTCCACCAACTATGGCTACACCTTC.

This chain connects TRBV20-1 to TRBJ2-7, with TRBD2 identical over 10 bases. CDR1 and CDR2 from the germline V gene are DFQATT and SNEGSKA (reference sequence). J was trimmed by 3 bases and V by 5 bases; bases with no gene match: 7. CDR3 size: 14 residues. The CDR3, as DNA: TGCAGTGCTGGGCAAGCGGGAGGGTTCTACGAGCAGTACTTC. Translation gives CSAGQAGGFYEQYF.

This clonotype was seen repeatedly, ten times or more. The chain employs TRBV20-1 and TRBJ2-7; D gene uncertain. V lost 0 bases, J lost 6 bases, and 9 bases lay in between. The germline V gene encodes CDR1 DFQATT and CDR2 SNEGSKA (reference sequence). CDR3 length equals 12 residues. CDR3 amino acids: CSARDQVVEQYF. Here the CDR3 DNA reads TGCAGTGCTAGAGATCAGGTTGTCGAGCAGTACTTC.

This clonotype was seen repeatedly, ten times or more. V and J are TRBV12-3 or TRBV12-4 and TRBJ2-7; tentatively, D is TRBD1 (6 bases). With 6 bases removed from V and 4 bases from J, the gap between germline ends came to 16 bases. The CDR3 has 14 residues. The CDR3 protein is CASSLRDNLYEQYF. For the CDR3, the DNA is TGTGCCAGCAGCCTCCGGGACAACCTTTACGAGCAGTACTTC.

This clonotype was recorded many times. This sequence joins TRBV9 and TRBJ2-7, with D possibly being TRBD2 (5 bases). This CDR3 has 15 amino acids. Between the trimmed V and J ends, which lost 0 bases and 0 bases, there was a span of 10 bases. The germline CDR1 and CDR2 sequences are SGDLS and YYNGEE. The CDR3 region has the DNA TGTGCCAGCAGCGTAGGCCAGCGGCCCTCCTACGAGCAGTACTTC. As protein: CASSVGQRPSYEQYF.

As to this clonotype: Because the CDR3's place on the DNA is in doubt, the DNA is left out and the CDR3 is given as listed by TCRdb. The genes are TRBV5-6 and TRBJ1-1; the D call in the table, TRBD1, was not verified against the DNA. The CDR3 has 20 residues if both end residues are counted. Germline assignment: CDR1 SGHDT and CDR2 YYEEEE. The CDR3 sequence is CASSRTGWEQYFGPGTEAFF.